This TCR beta chain was captured by sequencing in a study of cytomegalovirus exposure and HLA in healthy donors. Study-level findings and limits: Later on, an analysis showed TCR association rates differing by HLA locus, with DRB1 the most and HLA-C the fewest. A later analysis found most CMV-associated TCR beta chains apparently HLA-restricted.

The PCR was carried out with 60 Vbeta primers and 13 Jbeta primers. The data were produced by immunoSEQ multiplex PCR, yet TCRdb's version contains in-frame clones alone and is incomplete. The profile shows tens of thousands of clones, 55% to 70% of them singletons. About this clone itself: What it recognizes is unknown.

Germline CDR1 is GTSNPN and CDR2 is SVGIG (reference sequence). V was clipped by 0 bases and J by 6 bases, with 9 bases between them. The CDR3 is made up of 14 amino acids. The donors were healthy bone marrow donors. This sequence joins TRBV30 and TRBJ1-6; D uncertain. The specimen was PBMCs. This sequence originates from a woman in her forties or fifties in good health and CMV-seropositive. CDR3 coding DNA: TGTGCCTGGAGTGTATCCACAACTAATTCACCCCTCCACTTT. It yields the protein CAWSVSTTNSPLHF.